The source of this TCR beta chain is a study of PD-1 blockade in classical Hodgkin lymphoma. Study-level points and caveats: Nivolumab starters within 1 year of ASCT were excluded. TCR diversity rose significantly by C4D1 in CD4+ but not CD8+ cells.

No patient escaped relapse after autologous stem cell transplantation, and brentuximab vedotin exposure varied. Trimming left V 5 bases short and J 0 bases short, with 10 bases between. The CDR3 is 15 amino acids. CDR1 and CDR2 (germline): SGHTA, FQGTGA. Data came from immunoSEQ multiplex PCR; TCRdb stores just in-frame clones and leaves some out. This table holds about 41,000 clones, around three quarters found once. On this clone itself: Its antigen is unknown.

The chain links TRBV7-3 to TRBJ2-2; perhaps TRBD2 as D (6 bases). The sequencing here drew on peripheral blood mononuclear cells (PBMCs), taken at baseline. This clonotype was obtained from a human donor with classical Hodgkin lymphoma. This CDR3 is CASSPGSSNTGELFF. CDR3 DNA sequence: TGTGCCAGCAGCCCCGGGAGTTCGAACACCGGGGAGCTGTTTTTT.